One and the same sample provided the 5 T cell receptor beta chains below, sequenced in a study of CD8 T cells in Susac syndrome. RNA, at about 0.45 to 1 ug, was reverse transcribed with random hexamers. TCRdb independently ran MiXCR on the immunoSEQ multiplex PCR reads; one entry per CDR3 protein. Of roughly 47,000 distinct CDR3 sequences in the sample, nearly 95% were seen once. Sequencing input: CD8+ T cells from PBMCs. The receptors were sampled from a human donor in good health.

CDR3 bases: TGTGCCAGCAGTTTCTCCGGCAGGGACACTGAAGCTTTCTTT. The encoded protein is CASSFSGRDTEAFF. This sequence joins TRBV28 and TRBJ1-1; a possible D gene is TRBD1 (5 bases). Germline lookup yields CDR1 MDHEN and CDR2 SYDVKM. The CDR3 totals 14 residues. Trimming took 3 bases from V and 3 from J, leaving 11 bases between them. Based on the CDR3 plus reference TRBV28 and TRBJ1-1, the full variable domain is DVKVTQSSRYLVKRTGEKVFLECVQDMDHENMFWYRQDPGLGLRLIYFSYDVKMKEKGDIPEGYSVSREKKERFSLILESASTNQTSMYLCASSFSGRDTEAFFGQGTRLTVV.

CDR3 bases: TGTGCCAGCTCTCGGGGCCTCCATCAGCCCCAGCATTTT. Protein sequence: CASSRGLHQPQHF. The chain joins TRBV27 to TRBJ1-5, with D possibly being TRBD1 (5 bases). Trimming cost V 8 bases and J 5 bases, with 13 bases left between them. This CDR3 comprises 13 residues. Germline V lookup: CDR1 MNHEY, CDR2 SMNVEV (reference sequence).

The chain joins TRBV2 to TRBJ1-1; 8 bases are shared with TRBD1. V was clipped by 6 bases and J by 1 base; unmatched bases: 10. The CDR3 is 16 residues long. The germline gives CDR1 SNHLY, CDR2 FYNNEI. The CDR3 is CASRPPGGQKNTEAFF. The CDR3 nucleotides read TGTGCCAGCAGACCACCAGGGGGCCAAAAGAACACTGAAGCTTTCTTT.

The V and J genes are TRBV29-1 and TRBJ2-3; perhaps TRBD2 as D (5 bases). Trimming stripped 6 bases from V and 0 bases from J, with 16 bases between. Germline CDR1 SQVTM, CDR2 ANQGSEA. The CDR3 consists of 15 residues. The CDR3 loop is CSVEGLQNSTDTQYF. DNA for the CDR3: TGCAGCGTAGAGGGCCTGCAGAATAGCACAGATACGCAGTATTTT.

This sequence joins TRBV19 and TRBJ2-7, with TRBD1 matching over 9 bases. J gave up 4 bases and V 5 bases, and 6 bases lay outside the gene matches. The germline V gene has CDR1 LNHDA and CDR2 SQIVND (reference sequence). The CDR3 loop spans 14 amino acids. In nucleotides, the CDR3 is TGTGCCAGTAGTCCCTGGGACAGGGAGTACGAGCAGTACTTC. It codes for CASSPWDREYEQYF.